Each of the 14 T cell receptor beta chains below was sequenced from the same sample in a study of CD8+CD57+ T cells in acquired aplastic anemia. It was patients with CD8+CD57+ cell expansion by flow cytometry who were chosen for sequencing. The TCR beta profiling, which covered VDJ combination and CDR3 sequence, was carried out using genomic DNA as the template. TCRdb processed the reads anew with MiXCR; each CDR3 protein has one entry. This sample has about 120,000 distinct CDR3 sequences, with under 60% found just once. The sequenced sample consisted of sorted CD4+, CD8+, or CD8+CD57+ T cells (not recorded which) from PBMCs. These receptors all stem from a human donor with aplastic anemia.

The rearrangement joins TRBV10-2 to TRBJ2-3, with 8 nucleotides matching TRBD2. This CDR3 is built from 17 residues. The V and J ends lost 0 bases and 2 bases, in that order; junction bases with no gene match: 7. The germline CDR1 and CDR2 sequences are WSHSY and SAAADI. CDR3 residues: CASSESYAGGPTDTQYF. CDR3 bases: TGCGCCAGCAGTGAGTCGTACGCGGGGGGTCCCACAGATACGCAGTATTTT.

The V gene is TRBV10-3, the J gene TRBJ2-4, with D maybe TRBD1 (5 bases). CDR3 length: 19 amino acids. The germline V and J ends were trimmed by 2 bases and 0 bases, with 20 bases remaining between them. The germline CDR1 and CDR2 sequences are ENHRY and SYGVKD. The CDR3 DNA is TGTGCCATCAGTGAGCAGCAGGGCAGGGATTACCTAGCCAAAAACATTCAGTACTTC. Its protein is CAISEQQGRDYLAKNIQYF.

The sample holds many counts of this clonotype. This chain links TRBV29-1 with TRBJ2-5, with 7 bases lining up with TRBD2. Trimming at V came to 6 bases and at J to 2 bases, leaving 3 bases not matched to a gene. The CDR3 has 12 residues. CDR1 SQVTM and CDR2 ANQGSEA come from the germline V gene. CDR3 sequence reads: CSVGLEQETQYF. Written as DNA, the CDR3 is TGCAGCGTCGGACTAGAACAAGAGACCCAGTACTTC.

The chain is built from TRBV2 and TRBJ2-7; D gene ambiguous. Germline assignment: CDR1 SNHLY and CDR2 FYNNEI. The V gene lost 4 bases and the J gene lost 8 bases, with 18 bases spanning the gap. The CDR3 is 14 residues long. CDR3 in amino acids: CASSAEQSEVQQYF. In DNA, the CDR3 is TGTGCCAGCAGTGCTGAACAATCTGAGGTCCAGCAGTACTTC.

This chain links TRBV6-1 with TRBJ2-1; 7 bases are a match to TRBD2. Germline CDR1 reads MNHNS; CDR2 reads SASEGT. The CDR3 is made up of 15 amino acids. Trimming at V came to 2 bases and at J to 12 bases, leaving 13 bases not matched to a gene. The CDR3, as DNA: TGTGCCAGCAGTGAATCGGGGGAGGGCCCTCGCTCGCAGTTCTTC. Translated, it gives CASSESGEGPRSQFF.

The genes are TRBV5-1 and TRBJ2-5; D unresolved. CDR1 and CDR2 from the germline V gene are SGHRS and YFSETQ. V lost 4 bases and J lost 2, with 9 bases in between. This CDR3 comprises 13 residues. CDR3 nucleotide sequence: TGCGCCAGCAGCCTCCAGGAACAAGAGACCCAGTACTTC. Its protein product is CASSLQEQETQYF. Full variable domain (missing parts from reference TRBV5-1 and TRBJ2-5): KAGVTQTPRYLIKTRGQQVTLSCSPISGHRSVSWYQQTPGQGLQFLFEYFSETQRNKGNFPGRFSGRQFSNSRSEMNVSTLELGDSALYLCASSLQEQETQYFGPGTRLLVL.

The rearrangement links TRBV2 to TRBJ1-2; D remains ambiguous. Germline V CDR1 and CDR2: SNHLY, FYNNEI. V was cut by 6 bases and J by 3 bases, with 17 bases left in between. The CDR3 has 15 residues. CDR3 DNA: TGTGCCAGCAGCGAAACGCCTGGGGAGTACTATGGCTACACCTTC. Translation: CASSETPGEYYGYTF. Looking up the rest from reference TRBV2 and TRBJ1-2 gives the full variable domain: EPEVTQTPSHQVTQMGQEVILRCVPISNHLYFYWYRQILGQKVEFLVSFYNNEISEKSEIFDDQFSVERPDGSNFTLKIRSTKLEDSAMYFCASSETPGEYYGYTFGSGTRLTVV.

The table lists this clonotype with many counts. The chain joins TRBV7-8 to TRBJ2-2; no firm D call. V dropped 1 base and J dropped 4 bases, with 4 bases sitting between them. CDR1 SGHVS and CDR2 FQNEAQ come from the germline V gene. There are 13 residues in the CDR3. Here the CDR3 reads CASSLGSTGELFF. The CDR3 DNA reads TGTGCCAGCAGCTTAGGGAGCACCGGGGAGCTGTTTTTT.

This clonotype was recorded at least ten times. The chain joins TRBV7-9 to TRBJ1-1; tentatively, D is TRBD1 (5 bases). The ends were cut back, 4 bases at V and 1 base at J, with 7 bases in the middle. Germline assignment: CDR1 SEHNR and CDR2 FQNEAQ (reference sequence). There are 13 residues in the CDR3. CDR3 sequence reads: CASSSTGNTEAFF. The CDR3 DNA reads TGTGCCAGCAGCTCCACAGGGAACACTGAAGCTTTCTTT.

This clonotype was detected only a few times. A clone one base away is much larger, so this may be a read error. The chain has TRBV5-6 and TRBJ1-1; the D gene is possibly TRBD1 (5 bases). With 1 base removed from V and 4 bases from J, the gap between germline ends came to 11 bases. The CDR3 is 14 amino acids. Germline-derived CDR1 and CDR2 are SGHDT and YYEEEE. The CDR3 DNA reads as TGTGCCAGCAGCTTGCCCTGTGGGGGCACTGAAGCTTTCTTT. Its protein is CASSLPCGGTEAFF.

This clonotype was detected only once. The chain combines TRBV20-1 with TRBJ1-1; D unresolved. CDR1 is DFQATT, CDR2 SNEGSKA, per germline (reference sequence). CDR3 length: 13 residues. V was pared by 0 bases and J by 10 bases, with 15 bases between. The CDR3 nucleotides read TGCAGTGCTAGAGAGGCTTTTGGACCAGGAGCTTTCTTT. This gives the protein CSAREAFGPGAFF.

V and J are TRBV24-1 and TRBJ2-1; perhaps TRBD2 as D (5 bases). There are 15 residues in the CDR3. V was cut by 1 base and J by 9 bases, with 15 bases left in between. Germline-derived CDR1 and CDR2 are KGHDR and SFDVKD. In nucleotides, the CDR3 is TGTGCCACCAGTGATTTAGGGCAGCTCGGAGGTGAGCAGTTCTTC. Amino acid sequence: CATSDLGQLGGEQFF.

This clonotype was recorded many times. The chain combines TRBV13 with TRBJ2-7, with 10 nucleotides matching TRBD2. The germline CDR1 and CDR2 sequences are PRHDT and FYEKMQ (reference sequence). V dropped 1 base and J dropped 5; count of bases not matched to a gene: 5. This CDR3 is built from 15 residues. As DNA, the CDR3 is TGTGCCAGCAGCTTAGTGGGGACTAGCGAGGACGAGCAGTACTTC. It yields the protein CASSLVGTSEDEQYF.

This chain connects TRBV19 to TRBJ2-7; 8 positions agree with TRBD1. CDR1 is LNHDA and CDR2 is SQIVND in the germline V gene (reference sequence). The CDR3 is 15 residues long. V gave up 9 bases and J gave up 3 bases; unmatched junction bases: 13. Here the CDR3 reads CARVKLQGGSYEQYF. The CDR3 DNA follows: TGTGCCAGAGTCAAGTTACAGGGGGGAAGCTACGAGCAGTACTTC.